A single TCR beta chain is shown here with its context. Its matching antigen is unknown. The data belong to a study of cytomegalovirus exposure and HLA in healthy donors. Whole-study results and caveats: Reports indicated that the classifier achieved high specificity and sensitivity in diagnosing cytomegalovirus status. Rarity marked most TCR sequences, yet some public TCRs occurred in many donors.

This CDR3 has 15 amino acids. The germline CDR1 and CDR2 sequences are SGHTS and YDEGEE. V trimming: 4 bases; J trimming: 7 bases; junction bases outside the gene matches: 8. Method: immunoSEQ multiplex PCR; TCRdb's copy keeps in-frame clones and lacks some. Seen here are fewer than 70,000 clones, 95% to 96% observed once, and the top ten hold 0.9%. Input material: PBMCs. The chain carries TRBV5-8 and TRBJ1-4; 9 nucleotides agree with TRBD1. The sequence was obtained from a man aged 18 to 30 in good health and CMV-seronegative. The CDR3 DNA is TGTGCCAGCAGCCTTATACAGGGGGCGCCTGAAAAACTGTTTTTT. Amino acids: CASSLIQGAPEKLFF.